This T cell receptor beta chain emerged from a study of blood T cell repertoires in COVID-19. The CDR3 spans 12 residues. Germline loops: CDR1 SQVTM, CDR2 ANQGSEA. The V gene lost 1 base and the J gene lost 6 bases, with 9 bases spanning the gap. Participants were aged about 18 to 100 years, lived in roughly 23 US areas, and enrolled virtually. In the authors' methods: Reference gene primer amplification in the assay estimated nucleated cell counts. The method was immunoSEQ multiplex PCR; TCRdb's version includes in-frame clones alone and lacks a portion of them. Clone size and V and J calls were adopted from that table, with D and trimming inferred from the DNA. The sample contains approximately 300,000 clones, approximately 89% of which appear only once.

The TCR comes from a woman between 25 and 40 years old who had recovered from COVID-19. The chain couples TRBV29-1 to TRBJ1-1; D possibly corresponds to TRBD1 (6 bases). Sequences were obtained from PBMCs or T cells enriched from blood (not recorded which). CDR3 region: CSVEGTASEAFF. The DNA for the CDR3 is TGCAGCGTTGAAGGGACAGCCTCTGAAGCTTTCTTT.